This TCR beta chain was obtained from a study of cytomegalovirus exposure and HLA in healthy donors. A word on this clone: Its target is not known.

PCR amplification relied on 60 Vbeta primers (plus 13 Jbeta primers). The protocol was immunoSEQ multiplex PCR, while the TCRdb copy is restricted to in-frame clones and leaves out a portion. The data show about 180,000 clones, 80% to 90% seen once. Study results and caveats: Association with HLA alleles at 0.05 false discovery rate was found for roughly 17,000 TCR beta sequences in a later analysis.

Sequencing was performed on PBMCs. The receptor was isolated from a male donor in good health and CMV-seronegative.

The CDR3 is CASSFPGQGREGYTF. CDR3 nucleotides: TGTGCCAGCAGTTTTCCGGGACAGGGAAGGGAGGGCTACACCTTC. The V and J genes are TRBV28 and TRBJ1-2; TRBD1 matches at 9 bases. The J segment lost 8 bases and the V segment lost 3 bases, leaving 10 bases of the junction unmatched. CDR1 is MDHEN and CDR2 is SYDVKM in the germline V gene. CDR3 length equals 15 residues.